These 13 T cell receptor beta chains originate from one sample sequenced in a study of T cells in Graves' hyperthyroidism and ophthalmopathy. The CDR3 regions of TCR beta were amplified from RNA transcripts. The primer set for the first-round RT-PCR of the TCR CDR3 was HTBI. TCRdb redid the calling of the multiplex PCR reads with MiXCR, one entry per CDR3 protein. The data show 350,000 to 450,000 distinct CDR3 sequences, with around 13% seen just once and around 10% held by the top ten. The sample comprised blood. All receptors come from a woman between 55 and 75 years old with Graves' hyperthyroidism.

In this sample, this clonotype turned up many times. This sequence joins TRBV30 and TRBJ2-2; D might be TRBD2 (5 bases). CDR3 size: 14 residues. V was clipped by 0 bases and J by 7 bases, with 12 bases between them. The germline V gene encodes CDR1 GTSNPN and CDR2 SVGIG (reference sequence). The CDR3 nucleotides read TGTGCCTGGAGTGTACTAATCGAGGGCGGGGAGCTGTTTTTT. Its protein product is CAWSVLIEGGELFF. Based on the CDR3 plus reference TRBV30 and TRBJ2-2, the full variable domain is SQTIHQWPATLVQPVGSPLSLECTVEGTSNPNLYWYRQAAGRGLQLLFYSVGIGQISSEVPQNLSASRPQDRQFILSSKKLLLSDSGFYLCAWSVLIEGGELFFGEGSRLTVL.

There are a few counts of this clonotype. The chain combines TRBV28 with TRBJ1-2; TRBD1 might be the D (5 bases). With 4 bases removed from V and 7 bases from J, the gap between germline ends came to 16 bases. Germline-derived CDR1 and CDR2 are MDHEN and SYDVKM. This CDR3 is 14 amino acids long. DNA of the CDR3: TGTGCCAGCAGTTATCGGCCAAATGGGGGTGGCTACACCTTC. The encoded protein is CASSYRPNGGGYTF.

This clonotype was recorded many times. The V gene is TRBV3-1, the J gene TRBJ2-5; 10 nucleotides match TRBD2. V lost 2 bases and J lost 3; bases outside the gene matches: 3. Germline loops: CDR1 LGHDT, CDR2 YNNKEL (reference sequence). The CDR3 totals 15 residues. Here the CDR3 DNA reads TGTGCCAGCAGCCAACGACTAGCGGGCGAAGAGACCCAGTACTTC. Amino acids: CASSQRLAGEETQYF.

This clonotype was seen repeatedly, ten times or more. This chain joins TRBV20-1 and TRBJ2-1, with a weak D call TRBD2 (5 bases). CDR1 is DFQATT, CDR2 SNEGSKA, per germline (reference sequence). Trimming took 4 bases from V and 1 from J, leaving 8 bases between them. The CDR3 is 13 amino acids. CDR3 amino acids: CSATGNSYNEQFF. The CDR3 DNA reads TGCAGTGCTACCGGGAATTCCTACAATGAGCAGTTCTTC.

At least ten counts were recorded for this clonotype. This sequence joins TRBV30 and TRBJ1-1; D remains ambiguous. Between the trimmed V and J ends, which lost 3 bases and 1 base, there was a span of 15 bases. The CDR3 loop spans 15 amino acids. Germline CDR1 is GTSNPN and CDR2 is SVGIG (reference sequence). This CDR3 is CAWSSSLVGNTEAFF. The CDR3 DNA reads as TGTGCCTGGAGCTCCTCTTTGGTGGGGAACACTGAAGCTTTCTTT.

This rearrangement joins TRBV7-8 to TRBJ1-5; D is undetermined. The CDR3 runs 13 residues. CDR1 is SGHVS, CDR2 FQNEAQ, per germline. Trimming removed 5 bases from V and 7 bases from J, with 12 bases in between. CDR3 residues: CASSPRPGQPQHF. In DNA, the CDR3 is TGTGCCAGCAGCCCCAGACCTGGACAGCCCCAGCATTTT. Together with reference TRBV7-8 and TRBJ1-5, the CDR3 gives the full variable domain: GAGVSQSPRYKVAKRGQDVALRCDPISGHVSLFWYQQALGQGPEFLTYFQNEAQLDKSGLPSDRFFAERPEGSVSTLKIQRTQQEDSAVYLCASSPRPGQPQHFGDGTRLSIL.

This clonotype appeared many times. The CDR3 reads CASSLFGDSSYNSPLHF. For the CDR3, the DNA is TGTGCCAGCAGTTTATTCGGGGACAGCTCCTATAATTCACCCCTCCACTTT. The V and J genes are TRBV27 and TRBJ1-6; TRBD1 matches 7 bases. V lost 1 base and J lost 0; bases outside the gene matches: 3. The CDR3 is 17 residues long. Germline values: CDR1 MNHEY, CDR2 SMNVEV (reference sequence).

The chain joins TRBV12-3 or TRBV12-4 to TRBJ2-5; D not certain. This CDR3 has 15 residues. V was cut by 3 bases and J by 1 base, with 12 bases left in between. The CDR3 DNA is TGTGCCAGCAGTTTGCGTAGCCAACTCCAAGAGACCCAGTACTTC. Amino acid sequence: CASSLRSQLQETQYF.

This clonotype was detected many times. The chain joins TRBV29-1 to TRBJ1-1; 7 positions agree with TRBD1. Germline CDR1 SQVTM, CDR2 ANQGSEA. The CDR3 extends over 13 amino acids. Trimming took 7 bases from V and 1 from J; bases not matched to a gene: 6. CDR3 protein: CSAKTGQNTEAFF. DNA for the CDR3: TGCAGCGCCAAGACAGGGCAGAACACTGAAGCTTTCTTT. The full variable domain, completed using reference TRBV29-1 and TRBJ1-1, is SAVISQKPSRDICQRGTSLTIQCQVDSQVTMMFWYRQQPGQSLTLIATANQGSEATYESGFVIDKFPISRPNLTFSTLTVSNMSPEDSSIYLCSAKTGQNTEAFFGQGTRLTVV.

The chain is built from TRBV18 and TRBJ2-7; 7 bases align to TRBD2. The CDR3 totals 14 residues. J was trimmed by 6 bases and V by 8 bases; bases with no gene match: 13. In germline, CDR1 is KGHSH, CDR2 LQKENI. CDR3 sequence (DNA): TGTGCCAGCCAAGGGACTAACGGGCTACCCGAGCAGTACTTC. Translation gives CASQGTNGLPEQYF. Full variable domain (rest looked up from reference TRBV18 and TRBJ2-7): NAGVMQNPRHLVRRRGQEARLRCSPMKGHSHVYWYRQLPEEGLKFMVYLQKENIIDESGMPKERFSAEFPKEGPSILRIQQVVRGDSAAYFCASQGTNGLPEQYFGPGTRLTVT.

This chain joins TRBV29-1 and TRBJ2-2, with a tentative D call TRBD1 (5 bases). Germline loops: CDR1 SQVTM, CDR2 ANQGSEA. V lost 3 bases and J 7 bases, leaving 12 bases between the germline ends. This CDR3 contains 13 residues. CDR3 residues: CSVDGQADGELFF. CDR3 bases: TGCAGCGTTGACGGACAAGCCGACGGGGAGCTGTTTTTT.

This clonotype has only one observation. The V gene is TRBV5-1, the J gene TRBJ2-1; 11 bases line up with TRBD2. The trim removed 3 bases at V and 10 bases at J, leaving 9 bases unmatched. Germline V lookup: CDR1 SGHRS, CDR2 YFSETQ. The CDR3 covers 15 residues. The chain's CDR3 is CASSSIAGGVSEQFF. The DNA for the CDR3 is TGCGCCAGCAGCTCCATAGCGGGAGGGGTCAGCGAGCAGTTCTTC.

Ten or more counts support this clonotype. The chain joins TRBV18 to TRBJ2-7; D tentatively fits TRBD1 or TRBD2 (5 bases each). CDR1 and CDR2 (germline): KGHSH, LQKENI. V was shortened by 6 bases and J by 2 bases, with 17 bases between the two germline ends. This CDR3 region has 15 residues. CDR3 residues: CASSPTIGTPYEQYF. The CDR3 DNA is TGTGCCAGCTCCCCGACGATCGGGACCCCCTACGAGCAGTACTTC.